This TCR beta chain was sequenced during a study of cytomegalovirus exposure and HLA in healthy donors. This clone was picked up a small number of times. PCR involved 60 Vbeta and 13 Jbeta primers. Profiled with immunoSEQ multiplex PCR; TCRdb holds only in-frame clones, not every one. The data contain about 120,000 clones, approximately 80% of them seen just once; the ten biggest clones take up around 9.9%. Input material: PBMCs. The receptor was isolated from a man between 35 and 55 years old in good health and CMV-seropositive.

CDR3 nucleotides: TGCGCCAGCAGCCCGGGGGGTTCACCCCTCCACTTT. Amino acid sequence: CASSPGGSPLHF. The V call is TRBV5-1, the J call TRBJ1-6; possible D gene TRBD1, 5 bases. The germline gives CDR1 SGHRS, CDR2 YFSETQ. Trimming cost V 4 bases and J 9 bases, with 8 bases left between them. The length of the CDR3 is 12 residues.